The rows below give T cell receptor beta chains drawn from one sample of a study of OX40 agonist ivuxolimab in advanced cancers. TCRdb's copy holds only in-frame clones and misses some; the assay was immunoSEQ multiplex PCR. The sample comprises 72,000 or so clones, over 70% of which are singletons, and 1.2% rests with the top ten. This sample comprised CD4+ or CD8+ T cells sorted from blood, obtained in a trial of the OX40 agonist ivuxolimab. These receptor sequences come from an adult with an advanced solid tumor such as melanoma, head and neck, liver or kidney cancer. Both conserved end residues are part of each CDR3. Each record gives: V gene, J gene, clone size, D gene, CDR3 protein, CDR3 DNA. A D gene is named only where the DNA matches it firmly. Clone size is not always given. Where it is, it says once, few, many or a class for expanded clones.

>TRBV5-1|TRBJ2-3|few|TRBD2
CASSLASSGGPSTDTQYF
TGCGCCAGCAGCTTGGCCTCTAGCGGGGGGCCTAGCACAGATACGCAGTATTTT
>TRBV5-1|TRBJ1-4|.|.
CASTSGTVNEKLFF
TGCGCCAGCACCTCCGGGACTGTTAATGAAAAACTGTTTTTT
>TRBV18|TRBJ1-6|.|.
CASSPPPTWNSPLHF
TGTGCCAGCTCACCGCCACCCACTTGGAATTCACCCCTCCACTTT
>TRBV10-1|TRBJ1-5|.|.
CASSDGAGGQPQHF
TGCGCCAGCAGTGATGGGGCAGGCGGTCAGCCCCAGCATTTT
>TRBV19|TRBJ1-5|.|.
CASSIGRGESLPQHF
TGTGCCAGTAGTATAGGGAGAGGGGAGAGTCTGCCCCAGCATTTT
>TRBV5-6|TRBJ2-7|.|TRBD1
CASSLGDRVSYEQYF
TGTGCCAGCAGCTTGGGGGACAGAGTTTCCTACGAGCAGTACTTC
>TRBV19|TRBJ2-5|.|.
CASSIGGFQETQYF
TGTGCCAGTAGTATTGGGGGCTTCCAAGAGACCCAGTACTTC
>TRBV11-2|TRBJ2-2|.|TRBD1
CASSLETGGTGELFF
TGTGCCAGCAGCCTAGAGACAGGGGGGACCGGGGAGCTGTTTTTT
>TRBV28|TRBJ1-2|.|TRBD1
CASSSTGGNYGYTF
TGTGCCAGCAGTTCTACAGGGGGAAACTATGGCTACACCTTC
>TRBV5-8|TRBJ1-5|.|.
CASSLGETGNQPQHF
TGTGCCAGCAGCTTAGGGGAGACCGGCAATCAGCCCCAGCATTTT
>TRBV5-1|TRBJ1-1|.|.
CASRQDTLNTEAFF
TGCGCCAGCAGACAGGACACTTTGAACACTGAAGCTTTCTTT
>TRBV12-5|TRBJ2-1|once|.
CASGLRQGSPYNEQFF
TGTGCTAGTGGTCTTCGTCAGGGGTCGCCCTACAATGAGCAGTTCTTC
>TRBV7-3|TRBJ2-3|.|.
CASNKTRGRESTDTQYF
TGTGCCAGCAATAAAACCAGGGGGAGGGAATCAACAGATACGCAGTATTTT
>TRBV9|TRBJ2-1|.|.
CASSVGQAAYNEQFF
TGTGCCAGCAGCGTAGGACAGGCCGCCTACAATGAGCAGTTCTTC
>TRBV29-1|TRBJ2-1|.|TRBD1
CSAGQDRGQFF
TGCAGCGCCGGACAGGATCGGGGGCAGTTCTTC
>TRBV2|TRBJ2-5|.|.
CASSEEEVRGTQYF
TGTGCCAGCAGTGAAGAAGAGGTGCGGGGGACCCAGTACTTC
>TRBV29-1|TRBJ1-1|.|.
CSVGPGSAEAFF
TGCAGCGTTGGCCCGGGTAGCGCCGAAGCTTTCTTT
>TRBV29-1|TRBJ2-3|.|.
CSALDLKLKSGGTDTQYF
TGCAGCGCCCTAGATTTGAAGCTAAAGTCGGGGGGCACAGATACGCAGTATTTT
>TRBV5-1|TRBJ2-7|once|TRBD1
CASSFSGGVYEQYF
TGCGCCAGCAGCTTTTCAGGGGGCGTCTACGAGCAGTACTTC
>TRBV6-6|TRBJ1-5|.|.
CASSYPKGIEDQPQHF
TGTGCCAGCAGTTACCCCAAGGGGATTGAGGATCAGCCCCAGCATTTT
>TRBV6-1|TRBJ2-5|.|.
CASKWVKDRQETQYF
TGTGCCAGCAAATGGGTTAAGGACAGACAAGAGACCCAGTACTTC
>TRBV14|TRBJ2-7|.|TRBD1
CASSNRDRDHEQYF
TGTGCCAGCAGCAACCGGGACAGGGACCACGAGCAGTACTTC
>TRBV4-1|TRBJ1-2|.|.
CASSPSRVGDNYGYTF
TGCGCCAGCAGCCCGTCCCGGGTAGGAGACAACTATGGCTACACCTTC
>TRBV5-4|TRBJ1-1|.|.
CASSSTRPGGAFF
TGTGCCAGCAGCTCGACCCGCCCCGGCGGAGCTTTCTTT
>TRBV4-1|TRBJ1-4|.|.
CASSHGGAPNEKLFF
TGCGCCAGCAGCCATGGCGGGGCTCCTAATGAAAAACTGTTTTTT
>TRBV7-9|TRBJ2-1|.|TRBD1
CASSFGTGMDEQFF
TGTGCCAGCAGCTTTGGGACAGGGATGGATGAGCAGTTCTTC
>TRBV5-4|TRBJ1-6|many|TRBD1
CASSLEGRGTPLHF
TGTGCCAGCAGCTTAGAGGGCAGGGGGACACCCCTCCACTTT
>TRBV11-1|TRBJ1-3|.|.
CASSPRTNSGNTIYF
TGTGCCAGCAGCCCCAGGACCAACTCTGGAAACACCATATATTTT